This TCR beta chain came from a study of early stage breast cancer tumors (dated by TCRdb to between 2016 and 2019). About the study as a whole: Of the roughly 15 invasive breast tumors, approximately 11 were found to be estrogen receptor-positive, progesterone receptor-positive and HER2-negative. Across all samples, over 2,000,000 templates representing around 1 million unique clonotypes were detected. Of the roughly twelve ER+/PR+/HER2- tumors, eight were classified as invasive ductal carcinomas and four as invasive lobular carcinomas. On average, each sample got around 10-fold read coverage. Results the study describes overall, beyond this receptor: Because the cohort was small, a breakdown by tumor subtype could not be done. Repertoires from blood and normal breast were more alike than repertoires from blood and tumor, and in about 90% of the 16 patients, comparing each tissue with blood separated tumor from normal. Tumors showed roughly 2.3-fold higher T cell density and higher clonality than adjacent normal breast tissue. Chain pairing and functional markers such as CD4, CD8 and FOXP3 were missed by bulk genomic DNA sequencing of unsorted cells. Enriched TCRB sequences shared across patients were found to be mostly commonly generated sequences that were unlikely to play an important role in the tumor microenvironment.

The study profiled bulk TCR beta-chain repertoires in matched peripheral blood, tumor and adjacent normal breast tissue taken from approximately 15 patients with early-stage breast cancer. Before surgery, 5-10 mL of whole blood was collected in EDTA tubes and processed within 2 hours. Peripheral blood mononuclear cells were isolated by Ficoll-Paque centrifugation in SepMate-50 tubes. For storage in liquid nitrogen, PBMCs were cryopreserved as aliquots of 2 to 4 million cells in around 90% FBS with roughly 10% DMSO. Genomic DNA was extracted with the Qiagen AllPrep DNA/RNA Mini kit. This clone was counted between two and nine times. Its antigen is unknown. No per-base quality is available; no much larger clone lies one base away. Trimming at the junction amounts to 0 bases on V and 5 bases on J, and the germline ends lie 13 bases apart. The germline V gene (reference sequence) supplies CDR1 GTSNPN and CDR2 SVGIG. The CDR3 measures 14 amino acids from cysteine to phenylalanine. Of all the DNA, just the CDR3 is kept, 42 bases in frame from base 1.

Each sample was amplified as two independent genomic DNA replicates: 0.5 ug for blood and approximately 1.5 ug for tumor or normal breast. TCRB sequencing of genomic DNA was carried out with the ImmunoSeq Intro kit according to the manufacturer's instructions. Multiplex PCR ran 30 to 40 cycles with proprietary primers and spike-in control sequences for absolute quantification. Single-end 150-bp reads were used to sequence an 87-bp fragment spanning the CDR3 and the flanking V and J genes. Seven samples, with two replicates for each sample, were multiplexed per lane of an Illumina MiSeq using version 3.0 chemistry. The study's processing was this. Raw data were processed by the vendor's proprietary pipeline, with both replicates merged into one result per sample. Clonotypes were defined as productive rearrangements sharing the V-gene family, CDR3 amino acid sequence and J-gene segment. To compute clonality, the normalized Shannon entropy (Pielou evenness) of TCRB abundances was subtracted from 1. To estimate T cell density, the total number of templates was divided by the input cell count, which was inferred from how much DNA went in. Total repertoire diversity and clonality were estimated with Recon using default parameters. Tumor-enriched clonotypes were defined as having over 0.1% abundance in tumor and at least 32-fold higher abundance than in normal breast. Sourced from immuneACCESS, this table was stored by TCRdb with only in-frame sequences that have V and J called. A share of the clones is absent; for the studies checked, an unresolved V gene accounts for under half, and the remainder has no known explanation. V, J and clone size reflect that table, while D and trimming were determined from the DNA. This sample has tens of thousands of clones in its table, and roughly 80% of those were observed once. The ten most abundant clones make up nearly 3.5% of the sample.

The chain was built from TRBV30 and TRBJ1-2, with the D gene not clear enough to name. Sample: blood. This clonotype originated in a person aged 25 to 39 with breast cancer. The CDR3 corresponds to CAWSVLVGRYGYTF. The DNA sequence reads TGTGCCTGGAGTGTACTAGTCGGACGTTATGGCTACACCTTC.